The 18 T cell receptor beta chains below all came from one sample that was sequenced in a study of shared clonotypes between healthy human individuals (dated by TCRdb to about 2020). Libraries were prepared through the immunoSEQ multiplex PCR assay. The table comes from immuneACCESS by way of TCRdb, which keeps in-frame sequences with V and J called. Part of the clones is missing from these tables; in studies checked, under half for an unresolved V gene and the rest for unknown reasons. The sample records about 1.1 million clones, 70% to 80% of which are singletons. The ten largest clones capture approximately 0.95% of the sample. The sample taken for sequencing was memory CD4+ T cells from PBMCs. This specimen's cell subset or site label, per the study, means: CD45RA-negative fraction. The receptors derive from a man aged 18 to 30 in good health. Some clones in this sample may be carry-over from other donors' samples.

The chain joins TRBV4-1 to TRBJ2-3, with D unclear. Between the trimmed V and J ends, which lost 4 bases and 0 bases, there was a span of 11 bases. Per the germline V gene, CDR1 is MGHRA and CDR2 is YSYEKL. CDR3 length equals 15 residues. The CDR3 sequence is CASSPGYRSTDTQYF. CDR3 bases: TGCGCCAGCAGCCCGGGTTACAGAAGCACAGATACGCAGTATTTT.

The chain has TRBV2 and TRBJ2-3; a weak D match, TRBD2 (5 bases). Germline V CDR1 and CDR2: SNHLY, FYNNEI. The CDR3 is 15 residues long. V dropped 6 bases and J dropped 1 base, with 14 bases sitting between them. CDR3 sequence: CASRVTRAGTDTQYF. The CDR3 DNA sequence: TGTGCCAGCAGAGTAACTAGGGCCGGCACAGATACGCAGTATTTT.

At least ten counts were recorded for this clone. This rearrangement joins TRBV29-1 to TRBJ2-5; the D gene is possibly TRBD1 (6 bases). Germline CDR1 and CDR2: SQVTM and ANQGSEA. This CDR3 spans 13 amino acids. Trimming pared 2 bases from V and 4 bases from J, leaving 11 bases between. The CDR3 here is CSVEWGRGETQYF. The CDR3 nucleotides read TGCAGCGTTGAATGGGGGCGCGGAGAGACCCAGTACTTC. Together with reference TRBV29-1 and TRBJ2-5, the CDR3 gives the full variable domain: SAVISQKPSRDICQRGTSLTIQCQVDSQVTMMFWYRQQPGQSLTLIATANQGSEATYESGFVIDKFPISRPNLTFSTLTVSNMSPEDSSIYLCSVEWGRGETQYFGPGTRLLVL.

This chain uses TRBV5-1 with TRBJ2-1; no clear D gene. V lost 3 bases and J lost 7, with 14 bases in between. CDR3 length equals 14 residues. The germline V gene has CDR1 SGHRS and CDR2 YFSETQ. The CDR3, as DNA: TGCGCCAGCAGCTACGGTGCCCGAACAAATGAGCAGTTCTTC. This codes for CASSYGARTNEQFF.

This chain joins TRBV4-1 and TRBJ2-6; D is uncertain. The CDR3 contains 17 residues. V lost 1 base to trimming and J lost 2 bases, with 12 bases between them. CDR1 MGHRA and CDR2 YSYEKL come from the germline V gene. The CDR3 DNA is TGCGCCAGCAGCCAAGGAAATGGGCCGACTGGGGCCAACGTCCTGACTTTC. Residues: CASSQGNGPTGANVLTF.

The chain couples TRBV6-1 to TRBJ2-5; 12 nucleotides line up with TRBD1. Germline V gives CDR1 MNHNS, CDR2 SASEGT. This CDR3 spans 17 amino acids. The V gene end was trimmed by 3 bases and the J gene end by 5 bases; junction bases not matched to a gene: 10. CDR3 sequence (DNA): TGTGCCAGCAGTGATGGGGGGACAGGGGGCTCGAGGGAGACCCAGTACTTC. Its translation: CASSDGGTGGSRETQYF.

As DNA, the CDR3 is TGTGCCAGCAGTTCCAGGACTAGTTCAGATACGCAGTATTTT. Translation: CASSSRTSSDTQYF. This chain links TRBV28 with TRBJ2-3; TRBD2 matches 7 bases. Germline lookup yields CDR1 MDHEN and CDR2 SYDVKM. This CDR3 spans 14 amino acids. J gave up 4 bases and V 4 bases, and 5 bases lay outside the gene matches. Combining the CDR3 with reference TRBV28 and TRBJ2-3 gives the whole variable domain DVKVTQSSRYLVKRTGEKVFLECVQDMDHENMFWYRQDPGLGLRLIYFSYDVKMKEKGDIPEGYSVSREKKERFSLILESASTNQTSMYLCASSSRTSSDTQYFGPGTRLTVL.

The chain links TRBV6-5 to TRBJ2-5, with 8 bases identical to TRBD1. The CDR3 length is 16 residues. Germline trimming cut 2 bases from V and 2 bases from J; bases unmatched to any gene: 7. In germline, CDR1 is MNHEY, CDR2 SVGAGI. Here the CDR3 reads CASSYSHGTGQETQYF. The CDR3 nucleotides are TGTGCCAGCAGTTACAGCCACGGGACAGGACAAGAGACCCAGTACTTC.

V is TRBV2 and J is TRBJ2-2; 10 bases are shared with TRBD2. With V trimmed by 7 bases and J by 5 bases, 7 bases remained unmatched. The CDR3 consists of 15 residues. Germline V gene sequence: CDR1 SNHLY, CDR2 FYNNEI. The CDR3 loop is CASKGLAGVTGELFF. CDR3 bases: TGTGCCAGCAAGGGGCTAGCGGGAGTTACCGGGGAGCTGTTTTTT.

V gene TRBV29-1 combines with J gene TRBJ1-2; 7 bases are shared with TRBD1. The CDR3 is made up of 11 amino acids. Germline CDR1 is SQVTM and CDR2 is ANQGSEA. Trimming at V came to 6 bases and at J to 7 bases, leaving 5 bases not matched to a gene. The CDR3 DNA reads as TGCAGCGTAAACAGGGGAGGTGGCTACACCTTC. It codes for CSVNRGGGYTF.

In DNA, the CDR3 is TGTGCCAGCAGTTACGGGGGGCGGTGGACCGGGGAGCTGTTTTTT. This codes for CASSYGGRWTGELFF. The chain has TRBV6-5 and TRBJ2-2, with D possibly called TRBD1 or TRBD2 (6 bases each). CDR3 length: 15 amino acids. Trimming stripped 2 bases from V and 5 bases from J, with 12 bases between. Germline values: CDR1 MNHEY, CDR2 SVGAGI.

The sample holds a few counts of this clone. As DNA, the CDR3 is TGTGCCAGCAGACTCACGGGACACCCATACGAGCAGTACTTC. This translates into CASRLTGHPYEQYF. This chain uses TRBV28 with TRBJ2-7; D may be TRBD1 (6 bases). CDR3 length: 14 amino acids. Germline values: CDR1 MDHEN, CDR2 SYDVKM. V dropped 6 bases and J dropped 4 bases, with 16 bases sitting between them.

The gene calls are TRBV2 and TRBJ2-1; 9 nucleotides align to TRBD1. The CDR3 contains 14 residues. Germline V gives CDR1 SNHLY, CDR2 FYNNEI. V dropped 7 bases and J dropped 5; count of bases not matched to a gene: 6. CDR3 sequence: CASKGTGKDNEQFF. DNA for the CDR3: TGTGCCAGCAAGGGGACAGGGAAGGACAATGAGCAGTTCTTC.

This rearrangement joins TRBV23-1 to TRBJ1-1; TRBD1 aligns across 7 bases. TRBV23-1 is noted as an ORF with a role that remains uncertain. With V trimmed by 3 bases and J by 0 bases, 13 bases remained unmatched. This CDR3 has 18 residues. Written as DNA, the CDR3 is TGCGCCAGCAGTCAGAAATTGACAGGGAATAGCATGAACACTGAAGCTTTCTTT. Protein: CASSQKLTGNSMNTEAFF.

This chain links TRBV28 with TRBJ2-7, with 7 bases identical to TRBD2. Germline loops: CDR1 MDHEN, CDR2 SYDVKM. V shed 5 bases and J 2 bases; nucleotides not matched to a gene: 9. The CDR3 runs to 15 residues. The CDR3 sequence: CASSPVSGWTYEQYF. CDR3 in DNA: TGTGCCAGCAGTCCTGTTAGCGGGTGGACCTACGAGCAGTACTTC.

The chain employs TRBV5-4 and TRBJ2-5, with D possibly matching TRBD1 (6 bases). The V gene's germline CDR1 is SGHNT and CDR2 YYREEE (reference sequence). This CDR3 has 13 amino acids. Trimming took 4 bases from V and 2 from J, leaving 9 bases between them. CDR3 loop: CASSPGQQETQYF. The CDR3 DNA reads TGTGCCAGCAGCCCTGGACAGCAAGAGACCCAGTACTTC.

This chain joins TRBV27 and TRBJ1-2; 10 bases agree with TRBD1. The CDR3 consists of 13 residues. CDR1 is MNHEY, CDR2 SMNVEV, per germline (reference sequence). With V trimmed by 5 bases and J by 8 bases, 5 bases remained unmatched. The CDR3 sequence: CASSRGQGFGYTF. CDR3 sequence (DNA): TGTGCCAGCAGTCGGGGACAGGGGTTCGGCTACACCTTC.

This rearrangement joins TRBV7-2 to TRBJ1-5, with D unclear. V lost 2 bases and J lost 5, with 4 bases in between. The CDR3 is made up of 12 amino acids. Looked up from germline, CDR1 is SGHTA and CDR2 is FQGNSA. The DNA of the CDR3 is TGTGCCAGCAGCTTATATTATCAGCCCCAGCATTTT. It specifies CASSLYYQPQHF.